A selection of T cell receptor beta chains follows, all from one sample in a study of blood T cell repertoires in COVID-19. The repertoire was sequenced with immunoSEQ multiplex PCR; TCRdb's copy has only in-frame clones and lacks some. The sample includes 210,000 or so clones, 80% seen only once; the top ten take 7.4%. Sequenced input: PBMCs or T cells enriched from blood (not recorded which). The receptor set was obtained from a woman in her thirties or forties with acute COVID-19. The CDR3 runs from the conserved cysteine through the conserved F or W.

TRBV6-6	CASSRRMGNGGGYEQYF
TRBV30	CAARTDYNSPLHF
TRBV19	CASSIRGHRGYNSPLHF
TRBV10-2	CASSDLINRGSNQPQHF
TRBV18	CASSIPHGELFF
TRBV25-1	CASSRQGAISGANVLTF
TRBV5-6	CASSFGQGEAFF
TRBV6-2/TRBV6-3	CASSYSDRLNYGYTF
TRBV19	CASSTDGGNYGYTF
TRBV28	CASRKSGGDSQPQHF
TRBV2	CASRAGTSPTEQFF
TRBV19	CASSTIMSSYNEQFF
TRBV19	CASSGSRRNRNTEAFF
TRBV3-1/TRBV3-2	CASSHRTSRNTIYF
TRBV30	CAWAGTGGQPQHF
TRBV5-1	CASSLAIRNGETQYF